This is a list of T cell receptor beta chains from one sample in a study of T cells in Graves' hyperthyroidism and ophthalmopathy. TCRdb ran MiXCR on the multiplex PCR reads and lists one entry per CDR3 protein. The sample has around 540,000 distinct CDR3 sequences, around 45% seen once. The sample was peripheral blood or thyroid tissue (not recorded which). Receptors were obtained from a woman between 18 and 30 years old with Graves' hyperthyroidism. Both conserved end residues are part of each CDR3. D genes are given only for firm matches. Rows give clone size only sometimes, using once, few, many, or a class for an expanded clone.

V gene: TRBV11-2
D gene: .
clone size: .
J gene: TRBJ1-3
CDR3 length: 14
CDR3 protein: CASSPGPSGNTIYF
CDR3 DNA: TGTGCCAGCAGCCCGGGTCCCTCTGGAAACACCATATATTTT

V gene: TRBV25-1
D gene: .
clone size: .
J gene: TRBJ1-6
CDR3 length: 14
CDR3 protein: CASSYGVGWTPLHF
CDR3 DNA: TGTGCCAGCAGTTATGGAGTCGGTTGGACACCCCTCCACTTT

V gene: TRBV24-1
D gene: TRBD2
clone size: .
J gene: TRBJ2-5
CDR3 length: 20
CDR3 protein: CATSDPVIPSGLSLQETQYF
CDR3 DNA: TGTGCCACCAGTGATCCGGTTATCCCCTCGGGACTAAGTCTCCAAGAGACCCAGTACTTC

V gene: TRBV9
D gene: .
clone size: few
J gene: TRBJ1-2
CDR3 length: 15
CDR3 protein: CASSEHPDTNYGYTF
CDR3 DNA: TGTGCCAGCAGCGAACACCCGGACACGAACTATGGCTACACCTTC

V gene: TRBV7-9
D gene: .
clone size: many
J gene: TRBJ2-5
CDR3 length: 13
CDR3 protein: CASSWDIRETQYF
CDR3 DNA: TGTGCCAGCAGTTGGGACATTCGGGAGACCCAGTACTTC

V gene: TRBV10-3
D gene: .
clone size: .
J gene: TRBJ2-5
CDR3 length: 14
CDR3 protein: CASSSPRDGPAQYF
CDR3 DNA: TGTGCCAGCAGTTCACCCCGCGACGGCCCGGCCCAGTACTTC

V gene: TRBV2
D gene: TRBD1
clone size: .
J gene: TRBJ1-2
CDR3 length: 13
CDR3 protein: CARAGTGRGGYTF
CDR3 DNA: TGTGCCAGGGCCGGGACAGGGCGGGGCGGCTACACCTTC

V gene: TRBV2
D gene: .
clone size: few
J gene: TRBJ2-7
CDR3 length: 12
CDR3 protein: CASSGIPYEQYF
CDR3 DNA: TGTGCCAGCAGTGGAATCCCCTACGAGCAGTACTTC

V gene: TRBV20-1
D gene: .
clone size: many
J gene: TRBJ2-7
CDR3 length: 15
CDR3 protein: CSARDVGQGTVEQYF
CDR3 DNA: TGCAGTGCTAGAGATGTGGGGCAGGGAACGGTCGAGCAGTACTTC

V gene: TRBV7-8
D gene: .
clone size: many
J gene: TRBJ1-4
CDR3 length: 14
CDR3 protein: CASSLLATNEKLFF
CDR3 DNA: TGTGCCAGCAGCTTACTTGCAACTAATGAAAAACTGTTTTTT

V gene: TRBV7-2
D gene: TRBD2
clone size: few
J gene: TRBJ2-5
CDR3 length: 14
CDR3 protein: CASSLGLASGVLYF
CDR3 DNA: TGTGCCAGCAGCTTAGGGTTGGCTAGCGGGGTTCTGTACTTC

V gene: TRBV7-9
D gene: TRBD2
clone size: .
J gene: TRBJ2-5
CDR3 length: 16
CDR3 protein: CASSAGTSGNQETQYF
CDR3 DNA: TGTGCCAGCAGCGCCGGGACTAGCGGGAACCAAGAGACCCAGTACTTC

V gene: TRBV7-9
D gene: .
clone size: many
J gene: TRBJ1-2
CDR3 length: 12
CDR3 protein: CASSHGRDGYTF
CDR3 DNA: TGTGCCAGCAGCCACGGCAGGGACGGCTACACCTTC

V gene: TRBV10-3
D gene: TRBD1
clone size: .
J gene: TRBJ1-5
CDR3 length: 19
CDR3 protein: CASSHIPDRGHLPYQPQHF
CDR3 DNA: TGTGCCAGCAGTCACATCCCGGACAGGGGGCATCTCCCGTACCAGCCCCAGCATTTT

V gene: TRBV9
D gene: TRBD2
clone size: .
J gene: TRBJ2-7
CDR3 length: 13
CDR3 protein: CASSAQREGEQYF
CDR3 DNA: TGTGCCAGCAGCGCACAGCGGGAGGGCGAGCAGTACTTC

V gene: TRBV20-1
D gene: .
clone size: few
J gene: TRBJ2-5
CDR3 length: 14
CDR3 protein: CSARDWGGLETQYF
CDR3 DNA: TGCAGTGCTAGAGATTGGGGGGGGCTGGAGACCCAGTACTTC

V gene: TRBV7-2
D gene: .
clone size: few
J gene: TRBJ1-5
CDR3 length: 16
CDR3 protein: CASSLYGGGSNQPQHF
CDR3 DNA: TGTGCCAGCAGCTTATACGGAGGCGGCAGCAATCAGCCCCAGCATTTT

V gene: TRBV10-3
D gene: TRBD1
clone size: .
J gene: TRBJ2-7
CDR3 length: 15
CDR3 protein: CAISEEGTGGYEQYF
CDR3 DNA: TGTGCCATCAGTGAAGAGGGGACAGGGGGCTACGAGCAGTACTTC

V gene: TRBV29-1
D gene: TRBD1
clone size: .
J gene: TRBJ1-1
CDR3 length: 14
CDR3 protein: CSSIRTGVNTEAFF
CDR3 DNA: TGCAGTAGTATACGGACAGGGGTGAACACTGAAGCTTTCTTT

V gene: TRBV2
D gene: TRBD1
clone size: .
J gene: TRBJ2-7
CDR3 length: 12
CDR3 protein: CASSEAWGQRYF
CDR3 DNA: TGTGCCAGCAGTGAAGCGTGGGGACAGAGGTACTTC

V gene: TRBV2
D gene: TRBD1
clone size: few
J gene: TRBJ2-5
CDR3 length: 13
CDR3 protein: CARGTGREETQYF
CDR3 DNA: TGTGCCAGGGGGACAGGGAGGGAAGAGACCCAGTACTTC

V gene: TRBV7-7
D gene: .
clone size: .
J gene: TRBJ2-5
CDR3 length: 14
CDR3 protein: CASSPQADQVTQYF
CDR3 DNA: TGTGCCAGCTCACCCCAGGCTGATCAAGTGACCCAGTACTTC

V gene: TRBV6-5
D gene: .
clone size: .
J gene: TRBJ2-7
CDR3 length: 16
CDR3 protein: CASSYSAGRSSYEQYF
CDR3 DNA: TGTGCCAGCAGTTACTCAGCGGGTAGGAGCTCCTACGAGCAGTACTTC

V gene: TRBV20-1
D gene: TRBD1
clone size: .
J gene: TRBJ1-1
CDR3 length: 15
CDR3 protein: CSARLGYGTATEAFF
CDR3 DNA: TGCAGTGCTCGGCTGGGATACGGGACAGCGACCGAAGCTTTCTTT

V gene: TRBV2
D gene: TRBD2
clone size: many
J gene: TRBJ2-2
CDR3 length: 16
CDR3 protein: CASKASGRLNTGELFF
CDR3 DNA: TGTGCCAGCAAAGCGAGCGGGAGGTTGAACACCGGGGAGCTGTTTTTT

V gene: TRBV6-1
D gene: TRBD1
clone size: few
J gene: TRBJ2-6
CDR3 length: 18
CDR3 protein: CASRDRDRASSGANVLTF
CDR3 DNA: TGTGCCAGCAGGGACCGGGACAGGGCAAGCTCTGGGGCCAACGTCCTGACTTTC

V gene: TRBV24-1
D gene: TRBD2
clone size: .
J gene: TRBJ2-2
CDR3 length: 18
CDR3 protein: CATSDSQGTSGSFEELFF
CDR3 DNA: TGTGCCACCAGTGATTCCCAGGGGACTAGCGGGAGTTTCGAGGAGCTGTTTTTT

V gene: TRBV9
D gene: TRBD1
clone size: few
J gene: TRBJ2-7
CDR3 length: 14
CDR3 protein: CASSQRQGVGEQYF
CDR3 DNA: TGTGCCAGCAGCCAAAGACAGGGTGTGGGCGAGCAGTACTTC

V gene: TRBV5-1
D gene: .
clone size: few
J gene: TRBJ2-7
CDR3 length: 15
CDR3 protein: CASSRTTGSSYEQYF
CDR3 DNA: TGCGCCAGCAGCCGGACTACAGGGAGCTCCTACGAGCAGTACTTC

V gene: TRBV10-3
D gene: TRBD1
clone size: .
J gene: TRBJ2-5
CDR3 length: 14
CDR3 protein: CAIPATGIEETQYF
CDR3 DNA: TGTGCTATCCCCGCGACAGGGATCGAAGAGACCCAGTACTTC

V gene: TRBV9
D gene: .
clone size: .
J gene: TRBJ2-7
CDR3 length: 14
CDR3 protein: CASSHSRRPYEQYF
CDR3 DNA: TGTGCCAGCAGCCATTCCAGGAGACCCTACGAGCAGTACTTC

V gene: TRBV2
D gene: TRBD1
clone size: .
J gene: TRBJ1-6
CDR3 length: 13
CDR3 protein: CASVKQGGSPLHF
CDR3 DNA: TGTGCCAGCGTGAAGCAGGGGGGATCCCCCCTCCACTTT

V gene: TRBV12-3/TRBV12-4
D gene: .
clone size: .
J gene: TRBJ1-1
CDR3 length: 14
CDR3 protein: CASSYAGENTEAFF
CDR3 DNA: TGTGCCAGCAGTTACGCAGGGGAGAACACTGAAGCTTTCTTT

V gene: TRBV2
D gene: TRBD1
clone size: many
J gene: TRBJ1-2
CDR3 length: 14
CDR3 protein: CASSLDRGNYGYTF
CDR3 DNA: TGTGCCAGCAGCTTAGACAGGGGTAACTATGGCTACACCTTC

V gene: TRBV20-1
D gene: TRBD2
clone size: .
J gene: TRBJ2-5
CDR3 length: 13
CDR3 protein: CSARGGGLETQYF
CDR3 DNA: TGCAGTGCTAGGGGCGGGGGGCTTGAGACCCAGTACTTC

V gene: TRBV7-2
D gene: .
clone size: once
J gene: TRBJ2-5
CDR3 length: 14
CDR3 protein: CASSLGRQEETHYF
CDR3 DNA: TGTGCCAGCAGCTTGGGGCGGCAAGAAGAGACCCACTACTTC

V gene: TRBV25-1
D gene: TRBD1
clone size: .
J gene: TRBJ1-2
CDR3 length: 15
CDR3 protein: CASSTSGGIGYGYTF
CDR3 DNA: TGTGCCAGCAGTACCTCAGGGGGCATTGGCTATGGCTACACCTTC

V gene: TRBV7-9
D gene: .
clone size: few
J gene: TRBJ2-7
CDR3 length: 15
CDR3 protein: CASSPAGTITYEQYF
CDR3 DNA: TGTGCCAGCAGCCCAGCCGGTACGATAACCTACGAGCAGTACTTC

V gene: TRBV11-2
D gene: .
clone size: .
J gene: TRBJ2-5
CDR3 length: 14
CDR3 protein: CASSFPQGQETQYF
CDR3 DNA: TGTGCCAGCAGCTTCCCCCAGGGACAAGAGACCCAGTACTTC

V gene: TRBV20-1
D gene: .
clone size: .
J gene: TRBJ1-1
CDR3 length: 11
CDR3 protein: CSCHPDTEAFF
CDR3 DNA: TGCAGTTGCCACCCGGACACTGAAGCTTTCTTT